This T cell receptor beta chain emerged from a study of blood T cell repertoires in COVID-19. Study details: Acute-phase and convalescent COVID-19 samples originated in the United States, Italy and Spain. T cells, B-cell-depleted T cells, or PBMCs supplied cDNA or gDNA.

This CDR3 region has 17 residues. The J segment lost 7 bases and the V segment lost 0 bases, leaving 12 bases of the junction unmatched. Germline V lookup: CDR1 MGHRA, CDR2 YSYEKL. The repertoire was sequenced with immunoSEQ multiplex PCR; TCRdb's copy has only in-frame clones and lacks some. The profile shows approximately 160,000 clones, 70% to 80% of them singletons. The receptor was derived from a man between 60 and 75 years old with acute or convalescent COVID-19. Source material: peripheral blood. This rearrangement joins TRBV4-1 to TRBJ1-2, with 9 positions matching TRBD1. DNA of the CDR3: TGCGCCAGCAGCCAAGATAGGGGACAGGGCGAAGGTGGTGGCTACACCTTC. Protein sequence: CASSQDRGQGEGGGYTF.